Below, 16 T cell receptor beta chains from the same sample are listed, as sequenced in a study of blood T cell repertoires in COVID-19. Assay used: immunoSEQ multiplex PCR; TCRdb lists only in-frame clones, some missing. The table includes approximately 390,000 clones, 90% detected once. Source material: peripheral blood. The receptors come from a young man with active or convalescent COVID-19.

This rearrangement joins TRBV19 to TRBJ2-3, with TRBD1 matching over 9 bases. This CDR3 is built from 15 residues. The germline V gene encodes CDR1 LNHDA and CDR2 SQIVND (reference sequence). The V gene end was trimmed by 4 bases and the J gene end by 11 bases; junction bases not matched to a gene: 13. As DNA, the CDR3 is TGTGCCAGTAGTAATACCGGGACAGGGAGCGAAGAGCAGTATTTT. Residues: CASSNTGTGSEEQYF.

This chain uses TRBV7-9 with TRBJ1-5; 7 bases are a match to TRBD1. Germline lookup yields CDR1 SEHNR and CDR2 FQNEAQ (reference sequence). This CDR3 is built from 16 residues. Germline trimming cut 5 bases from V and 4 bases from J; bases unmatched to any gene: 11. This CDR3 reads CASSLRQGGKNQPQHF. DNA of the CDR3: TGTGCCAGCAGCCTTAGACAGGGTGGGAAGAATCAGCCCCAGCATTTT.

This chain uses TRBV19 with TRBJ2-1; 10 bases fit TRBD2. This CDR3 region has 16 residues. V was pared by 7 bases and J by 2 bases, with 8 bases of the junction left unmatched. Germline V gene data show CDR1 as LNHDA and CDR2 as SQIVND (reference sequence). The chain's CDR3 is CASTSGTSDTYNEQFF. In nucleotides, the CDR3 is TGTGCCAGTACCTCCGGGACTAGCGACACCTACAATGAGCAGTTCTTC.

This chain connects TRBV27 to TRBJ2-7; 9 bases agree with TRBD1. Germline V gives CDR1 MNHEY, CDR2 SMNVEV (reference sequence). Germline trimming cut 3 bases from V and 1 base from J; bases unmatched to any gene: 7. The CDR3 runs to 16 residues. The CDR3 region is CASSFPTGTGSYEQYF. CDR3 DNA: TGTGCCAGCAGTTTCCCTACCGGGACAGGGTCCTACGAGCAGTACTTC.

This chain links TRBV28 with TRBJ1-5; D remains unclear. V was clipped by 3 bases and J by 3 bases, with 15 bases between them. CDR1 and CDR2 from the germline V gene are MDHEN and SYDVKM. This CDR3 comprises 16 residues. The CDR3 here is CASSFSFGGINQPQHF. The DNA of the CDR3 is TGTGCCAGCAGTTTTTCATTCGGTGGTATCAATCAGCCCCAGCATTTT.

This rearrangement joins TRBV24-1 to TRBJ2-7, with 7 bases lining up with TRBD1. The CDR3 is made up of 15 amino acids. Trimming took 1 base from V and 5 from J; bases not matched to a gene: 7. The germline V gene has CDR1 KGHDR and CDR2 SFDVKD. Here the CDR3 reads CATSDFPDRPDEQYF. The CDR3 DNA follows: TGTGCCACCAGTGATTTTCCGGACAGGCCCGACGAGCAGTACTTC.

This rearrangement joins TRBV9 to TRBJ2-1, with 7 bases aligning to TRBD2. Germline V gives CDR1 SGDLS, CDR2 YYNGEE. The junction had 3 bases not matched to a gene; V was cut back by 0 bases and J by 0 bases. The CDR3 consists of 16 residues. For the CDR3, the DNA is TGTGCCAGCAGCGTAGATGGCGGGAGCTCCTACAATGAGCAGTTCTTC. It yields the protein CASSVDGGSSYNEQFF.

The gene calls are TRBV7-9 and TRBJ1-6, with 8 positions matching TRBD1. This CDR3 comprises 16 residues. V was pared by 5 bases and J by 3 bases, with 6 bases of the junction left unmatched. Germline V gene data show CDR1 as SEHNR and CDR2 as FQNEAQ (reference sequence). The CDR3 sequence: CASSQGTGFYNSPLHF. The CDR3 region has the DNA TGTGCCAGCAGCCAGGGGACAGGATTCTATAATTCACCCCTCCACTTT.

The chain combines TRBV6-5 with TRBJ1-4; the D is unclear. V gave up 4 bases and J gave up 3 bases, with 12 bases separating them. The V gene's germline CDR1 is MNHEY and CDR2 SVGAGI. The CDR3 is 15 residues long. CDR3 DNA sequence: TGTGCCAGCAGTTGGAGAACTCGGGCTAATGAAAAACTGTTTTTT. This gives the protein CASSWRTRANEKLFF.

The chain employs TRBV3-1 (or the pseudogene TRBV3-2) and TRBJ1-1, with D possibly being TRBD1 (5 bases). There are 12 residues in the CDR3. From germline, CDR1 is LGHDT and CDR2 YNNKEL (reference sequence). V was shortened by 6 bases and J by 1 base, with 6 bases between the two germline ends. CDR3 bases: TGTGCCAGCAGTGACAGGAACACTGAAGCTTTCTTT. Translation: CASSDRNTEAFF.

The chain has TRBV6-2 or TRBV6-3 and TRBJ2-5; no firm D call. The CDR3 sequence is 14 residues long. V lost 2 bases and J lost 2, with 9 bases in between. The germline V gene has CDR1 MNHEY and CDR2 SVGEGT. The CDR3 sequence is CASSYVAMQETQYF. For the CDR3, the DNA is TGTGCCAGCAGTTACGTGGCCATGCAAGAGACCCAGTACTTC.

CDR3 region: CASKATGAYEQYF. The CDR3 DNA follows: TGTGCCAGTAAGGCGACAGGGGCCTACGAGCAGTACTTC. The chain recombines TRBV19 with TRBJ2-7; 8 nucleotides align to TRBD1. The CDR3 has 13 amino acids. J gave up 2 bases and V 7 bases, and 4 bases lay outside the gene matches. The germline CDR1 and CDR2 sequences are LNHDA and SQIVND (reference sequence).

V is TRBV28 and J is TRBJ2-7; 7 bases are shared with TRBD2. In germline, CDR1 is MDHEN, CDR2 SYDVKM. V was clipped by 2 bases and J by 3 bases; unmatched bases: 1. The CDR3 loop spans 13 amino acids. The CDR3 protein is CASSLAGDYEQYF. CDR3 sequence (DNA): TGTGCCAGCAGTTTAGCGGGGGACTACGAGCAGTACTTC.

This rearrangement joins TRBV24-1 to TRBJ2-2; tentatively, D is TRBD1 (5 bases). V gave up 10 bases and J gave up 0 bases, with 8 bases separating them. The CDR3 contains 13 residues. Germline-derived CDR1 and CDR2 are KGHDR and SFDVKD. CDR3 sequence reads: CATQGANTGELFF. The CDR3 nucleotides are TGTGCCACGCAAGGGGCGAACACCGGGGAGCTGTTTTTT.

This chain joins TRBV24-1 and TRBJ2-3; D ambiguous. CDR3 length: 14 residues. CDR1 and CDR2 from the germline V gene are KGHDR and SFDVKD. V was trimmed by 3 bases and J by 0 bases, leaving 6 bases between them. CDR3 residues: CATSDRRSTDTQYF. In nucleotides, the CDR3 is TGTGCCACCAGTGATCGCAGGAGCACAGATACGCAGTATTTT.

The CDR3 reads CASSPLAGGDNEQFF. The CDR3 bases are TGTGCCAGCAGCCCCCTAGCGGGAGGGGACAATGAGCAGTTCTTC. The rearrangement joins TRBV7-9 to TRBJ2-1; 12 bases line up with TRBD2. The ends lost 5 bases at V and 5 bases at J; junction bases unmatched: 4. The CDR3 runs 15 residues. Germline CDR1 is SEHNR and CDR2 is FQNEAQ (reference sequence).